This TCR beta chain was sequenced in a study of T-cell memory formation after mild COVID-19. TCRdb reanalysed the 5' RACE reads using MiXCR and keeps one entry per CDR3 protein. The data contain 35,000 to 55,000 distinct CDR3 sequences, more than 9% of them singletons. CDR1 is SGHKS, CDR2 YYEKEE, per germline (reference sequence). CDR3 length: 15 amino acids. J lost 1 base, V lost 1 base, and 3 bases had no gene match. Sequencing was done on a sample of PBMCs or a T cell subset sorted from them (not recorded which). The sequence derives from an adult woman who had mild COVID-19 (a few samples of this study predate the infection). Cell type and time point are not known. The V call is TRBV5-5, the J call TRBJ2-3, with 7 bases matching TRBD1. This CDR3 is CASSLRGQRTDTQYF. As DNA, the CDR3 is TGTGCCAGCAGCTTGAGGGGGCAGCGCACAGATACGCAGTATTTT.